This entry features one TCR beta chain sequence. These data come from a study of T cell changes during pregnancy in multiple sclerosis. Sequenced by immunoSEQ multiplex PCR; TCRdb stores in-frame clones only, minus some. The data contain fewer than 150,000 clones, roughly 95% of them singletons. Specimen: peripheral blood, collected after pregnancy. This TCR was recovered from a female donor with multiple sclerosis, enrolled in a pregnancy study.

The CDR3 sequence is CASSQGSGISSGANVLTF. DNA of the CDR3: TGTGCCAGCAGCCAAGGTTCCGGGATCAGCTCTGGGGCCAACGTCCTGACTTTC. This chain joins TRBV4-2 and TRBJ2-6, with D tentatively TRBD2 (5 bases). The CDR3 is made up of 18 amino acids. Germline V CDR1 and CDR2: LGHNA, YNFKEQ. The V and J ends lost 1 base and 0 bases respectively, with 13 bases between them.